This is a list of T cell receptor beta chains from one sample in a study of T cells in Graves' hyperthyroidism and ophthalmopathy. TCRdb passed the multiplex PCR reads through MiXCR, listing each CDR3 protein once. The repertoire holds 200,000 to 250,000 distinct CDR3 sequences, with about 17% as singletons. Source material: blood. These receptors were collected from a woman aged 18-29 years with Graves' ophthalmopathy. The CDR3 runs from the conserved cysteine through the conserved F or W. The D gene is left open where the match is weak. For some rows the clone size is stated as once, few or many, or as a class when expanded; others skip it.

clone_size,j_call,v_call,d_call,cdr3_aa,cdr3_nt
many,TRBJ2-7,TRBV6-1,.,CASSEFLEAWRYEQYF,TGTGCCAGCAGTGAATTCCTGGAAGCCTGGAGGTATGAGCAGTACTTC
.,TRBJ1-2,TRBV6-9,.,CASSYGTEANYGYTF,TGTGCCAGCAGTTACGGGACGGAAGCTAACTATGGCTACACCTTC
.,TRBJ2-4,TRBV3-1,TRBD2,CASRDTGGENIQYF,TGTGCCAGCAGAGACACGGGAGGGGAAAACATTCAGTACTTC
.,TRBJ2-7,TRBV9,.,CASSARRVQGGGGEQYF,TGTGCCAGCAGCGCCAGGCGGGTACAAGGAGGTGGTGGTGAGCAGTACTTC
.,TRBJ2-5,TRBV6-5,.,CASSLEGHETQYF,TGTGCCAGCAGTTTAGAGGGGCACGAGACCCAGTACTTC
few,TRBJ2-7,TRBV14,.,CASSPGSWRRSSYEQYF,TGTGCCAGCAGCCCCGGATCCTGGCGGAGGAGCTCCTACGAGCAGTACTTC
many,TRBJ1-4,TRBV4-2,TRBD1,CASSQVWAGGAYQEKLFF,TGTGCCAGCAGCCAAGTTTGGGCAGGGGGCGCGTACCAAGAAAAACTGTTTTTT
.,TRBJ2-7,TRBV11-2,TRBD2,CASSPRLAGGGEQYF,TGTGCCAGCAGCCCCCGACTAGCGGGAGGGGGTGAGCAGTACTTC
many,TRBJ2-1,TRBV2,.,CASRQRDESYNEQFF,TGTGCCAGCAGACAACGAGACGAAAGCTACAATGAGCAGTTCTTC
.,TRBJ1-2,TRBV19,.,CASSIPGRRYGYTF,TGTGCCAGTAGTATTCCGGGACGGAGATATGGCTACACCTTC
many,TRBJ1-6,TRBV12-3/TRBV12-4,.,CASSLRQGDNSPLHF,TGTGCCAGCAGTTTACGGCAGGGCGACAATTCACCCCTCCACTTT
many,TRBJ2-7,TRBV28,TRBD1,CASSLSTGRSSYEQYF,TGTGCCAGCAGTTTATCGACAGGGCGAAGCTCCTACGAGCAGTACTTC
many,TRBJ2-7,TRBV30,TRBD1,CAWSGTGLYEQYF,TGTGCCTGGAGTGGGACAGGGCTCTACGAGCAGTACTTC